The sequence of this TCR beta chain was determined in a study of shared clonotypes between healthy human individuals. Genomic DNA of every subset was divided equally among multiple immunoSEQ plates. The protocol was immunoSEQ multiplex PCR, while the TCRdb copy is restricted to in-frame clones and leaves out a portion. The sample records about half a million clones, approximately 80% being singletons. Germline loops: CDR1 GTSNPN, CDR2 SVGIG (reference sequence). V dropped 4 bases and J dropped 0 bases, with 13 bases sitting between them. The CDR3 loop spans 16 amino acids. This chain uses TRBV30 with TRBJ2-6, with D perhaps TRBD1 (6 bases). The specimen was PBMCs. The receptor was isolated from a woman between 35 and 50 years old in good health. Some clones in this sample may be carry-over from other donors' samples. The CDR3 loop reads CAWKAGVYSGANVLTF. The CDR3, as DNA: TGTGCCTGGAAGGCAGGGGTTTACTCTGGGGCCAACGTCCTGACTTTC.